The 24 T cell receptor beta chains presented below share a single source sample, sequenced in a study of T cell repertoires in cytomegalovirus infection. From the reads, TCRdb called clonotypes with MiXCR, one entry per CDR3 protein. The table has 750,000 to 950,000 distinct CDR3 sequences, about 28% seen once. The antigens of these receptors remain unknown. Sequencing used cultured CD8+ T cells from PBMCs, obtained from culture after CMV antigen stimulation. The receptors originated from a human donor in good health (CMV status not recorded). Some clones in this sample may be carry-over from other donors' samples.

The V and J genes are TRBV3-1 and TRBJ2-7; D is possibly TRBD2 (6 bases). The CDR3 covers 15 residues. Trimming stripped 0 bases from V and 2 bases from J, with 11 bases between. CDR1 LGHDT and CDR2 YNNKEL come from the germline V gene (reference sequence). Written as DNA, the CDR3 is TGTGCCAGCAGCCAAGATTACGGGGGACCCTACGAGCAGTACTTC. This translates into CASSQDYGGPYEQYF.

This rearrangement joins TRBV7-8 to TRBJ1-4, with 7 bases fitting TRBD1. The ends lost 3 bases at V and 2 bases at J; junction bases unmatched: 0. CDR3 size: 14 residues. Germline assignment: CDR1 SGHVS and CDR2 FQNEAQ. CDR3 DNA sequence: TGTGCCAGCAGCTTGACAGGGACTAATGAAAAACTGTTTTTT. It encodes CASSLTGTNEKLFF.

V is TRBV25-1 and J is TRBJ1-1; TRBD1 is a possible D gene (6 bases). CDR3 length equals 15 residues. Germline lookup yields CDR1 MGHDK and CDR2 SYGVNS. Trimming removed 3 bases from V and 2 bases from J, with 13 bases in between. Written as DNA, the CDR3 is TGTGCCAGCAGTGATGACAGGCAGATTAACACTGAAGCTTTCTTT. Translation: CASSDDRQINTEAFF.

The genes are TRBV20-1 and TRBJ2-3, with TRBD2 matching over 8 bases. J was trimmed by 10 bases and V by 0 bases; bases with no gene match: 6. The CDR3 contains 13 residues. Per germline, CDR1 DFQATT and CDR2 SNEGSKA (reference sequence). This CDR3 reads CSAREGSGVPQYF. The CDR3 nucleotides are TGCAGTGCTAGAGAAGGTAGCGGGGTTCCGCAGTATTTT.

This clonotype showed up many times. The rearrangement links TRBV20-1 to TRBJ1-2, with 9 bases identical to TRBD1. The CDR3 loop spans 13 amino acids. Germline lookup yields CDR1 DFQATT and CDR2 SNEGSKA (reference sequence). Trimming took 6 bases from V and 3 from J; bases not matched to a gene: 5. CDR3 nucleotide sequence: TGCAGTGCGCGGACAGGGGAGGACTATGGCTACACCTTC. This sequence encodes CSARTGEDYGYTF.

This clonotype was counted ten times or more. The chain combines TRBV7-2 with TRBJ1-1; perhaps TRBD1 as D (6 bases). The CDR3 is 18 amino acids. V was trimmed by 4 bases and J by 0 bases, leaving 21 bases between them. The V gene's germline CDR1 is SGHTA and CDR2 FQGNSA. In DNA form, the CDR3 reads TGTGCCAGCAGCTGGCCCCCGCAGGGGCAACCTTTGAACACTGAAGCTTTCTTT. It codes for CASSWPPQGQPLNTEAFF.

This clonotype was detected only a few times. V is TRBV7-3 and J is TRBJ2-1; the D call may be TRBD1 or TRBD2 (5 bases each). Looked up from germline, CDR1 is SGHTA and CDR2 is FQGTGA. Trimming took off 1 base at V and 0 bases at J, with 19 bases between the two ends. This CDR3 comprises 19 residues. CDR3 nucleotides: TGTGCCAGCAGCTTAATGGATCCGGGGCGGGTCTACTCCTACAATGAGCAGTTCTTC. Its translation is CASSLMDPGRVYSYNEQFF.

This clonotype turned up a few times. This chain uses TRBV27 with TRBJ2-5; TRBD1 is a possible D gene (5 bases). Germline V lookup: CDR1 MNHEY, CDR2 SMNVEV (reference sequence). The CDR3 length is 20 residues. Trimming removed 2 bases from V and 6 bases from J, with 31 bases in between. The CDR3 loop reads CASSLHVRQGSRISIKTQYF. CDR3 in DNA: TGTGCCAGCAGTTTACACGTCCGGCAGGGTTCTCGAATATCTATTAAGACCCAGTACTTC.

This chain joins TRBV12-3 or TRBV12-4 and TRBJ1-2, with 7 bases matching TRBD1. The CDR3 has 14 amino acids. The V gene end was trimmed by 4 bases and the J gene end by 4 bases; junction bases not matched to a gene: 6. This CDR3 reads CASSSTGTPYGYTF. CDR3 nucleotide sequence: TGTGCCAGCAGTTCGACAGGGACCCCCTATGGCTACACCTTC.

The chain employs TRBV7-8 and TRBJ2-7; 8 bases are a match to TRBD1. With V trimmed by 1 base and J by 4 bases, 6 bases remained unmatched. The CDR3 is made up of 15 amino acids. Germline V gives CDR1 SGHVS, CDR2 FQNEAQ. The CDR3 bases are TGTGCCAGCAGCTTAGAACAGGGGGTTCGGTACGAGCAGTACTTC. Protein product: CASSLEQGVRYEQYF.

The chain combines TRBV6-8 with TRBJ1-4, with 7 bases that match TRBD1. The CDR3 totals 17 residues. Germline V gene sequence: CDR1 MNHGY, CDR2 SAAAGT. J lost 0 bases, V lost 2 bases, and 6 bases had no gene match. CDR3 sequence (DNA): TGTGCCAGCAGTTACGTCTTGACAGGGACAACTAATGAAAAACTGTTTTTT. As protein: CASSYVLTGTTNEKLFF.

This chain connects TRBV2 to TRBJ2-7; TRBD2 is a possible D gene (5 bases). Trimming took 2 bases from V and 6 from J, leaving 11 bases between them. This CDR3 comprises 13 residues. CDR1 and CDR2 (germline): SNHLY, FYNNEI. CDR3 loop: CASSEKRVREQYV. CDR3 in DNA: TGTGCCAGCAGTGAAAAGAGGGTCCGCGAGCAGTACGTC.

V usage is TRBV7-6 and J usage is TRBJ2-7; no clear D. Germline V gives CDR1 SGHVS, CDR2 FNYEAQ. V lost 1 base and J 3 bases, leaving 16 bases between the germline ends. The CDR3 length is 16 residues. The CDR3 is CASSLDAAQTYYEQYF. The CDR3 DNA is TGTGCCAGCAGCTTAGACGCAGCACAAACTTACTACGAGCAGTACTTC.

The gene calls are TRBV6-6 and TRBJ1-5; D ambiguous. The CDR3 covers 13 residues. V was cut by 5 bases and J by 6 bases, with 11 bases left in between. Germline V CDR1 and CDR2: MNHNY, SVGAGI (reference sequence). The CDR3 nucleotides are TGTGCCAGCAGTCCCGCGTTCATTCAGCCCCAGCATTTT. Protein product: CASSPAFIQPQHF.

V usage is TRBV7-6 and J usage is TRBJ1-5; D uncertain. V was shortened by 5 bases and J by 3 bases, with 11 bases between the two germline ends. The CDR3 extends over 14 amino acids. Looked up from germline, CDR1 is SGHVS and CDR2 is FNYEAQ. The CDR3 DNA is TGTGCCAGCAGCACGTGGGAGGTCAATCAGCCCCAGCATTTT. This gives the protein CASSTWEVNQPQHF.

This clonotype was found many times. V is TRBV7-8 and J is TRBJ1-2; TRBD1 might be the D (6 bases). The CDR3 extends over 15 amino acids. Germline V lookup: CDR1 SGHVS, CDR2 FQNEAQ. V dropped 2 bases and J dropped 4 bases, with 14 bases sitting between them. In DNA form, the CDR3 reads TGTGCCAGCAGCTTAAACGCCAGGGGAACCTATGGCTACACCTTC. This gives the protein CASSLNARGTYGYTF.

This rearrangement joins TRBV10-3 to TRBJ2-1, with D possibly being TRBD2 (6 bases). Trimming removed 8 bases from V and 7 bases from J, with 18 bases in between. The CDR3 totals 14 residues. Per the germline V gene, CDR1 is ENHRY and CDR2 is SYGVKD. The CDR3 DNA sequence: TGTGCCATCGGGGCAGGGACTTTTTGGAATGAGCAGTTCTTC. Translation: CAIGAGTFWNEQFF.

This clonotype was found a few times. CDR3 sequence reads: CASSSTANEQFF. The CDR3 region has the DNA TGTGCCAGCAGCTCGACAGCCAATGAGCAGTTCTTC. The chain combines TRBV6-2 or TRBV6-3 with TRBJ2-1; weak D call: TRBD1 (5 bases). Trimming cost V 6 bases and J 6 bases, with 9 bases left between them. The CDR3 has 12 amino acids. Germline CDR1 is MNHEY and CDR2 is SVGEGT.

This clonotype was found many times. The chain carries TRBV7-6 and TRBJ2-2; D is possibly TRBD1 or TRBD2 (5 bases each). V gave up 7 bases and J gave up 6 bases, with 12 bases separating them. Germline V gene lookup returns CDR1 SGHVS and CDR2 FNYEAQ. CDR3 length equals 13 residues. The CDR3 here is CASTPRGAGELFF. The CDR3 coding sequence is TGTGCCAGCACCCCTCGGGGCGCCGGGGAGCTGTTTTTT.

The chain recombines TRBV29-1 with TRBJ2-7; tentative D call: TRBD1 (6 bases). The germline CDR1 and CDR2 sequences are SQVTM and ANQGSEA. There are 12 residues in the CDR3. V lost 1 base and J lost 2, with 6 bases in between. CDR3 in DNA: TGCAGCGTTGAAGGACAGGCCTACGAGCAGTACTTC. Protein: CSVEGQAYEQYF.

At least ten counts were recorded for this clonotype. The genes are TRBV7-8 and TRBJ2-1, with D uncertain. Germline CDR1 reads SGHVS; CDR2 reads FQNEAQ. This CDR3 spans 14 amino acids. V was trimmed by 1 base and J by 7 bases, leaving 11 bases between them. For the CDR3, the DNA is TGTGCCAGCAGCTTAGGGGGTAATATAAATGAGCAGTTCTTC. Its translation: CASSLGGNINEQFF.

The chain uses TRBV24-1 and TRBJ2-1; 7 bases fit TRBD2. The junction had 2 bases not matched to a gene; V was cut back by 1 base and J by 9 bases. Germline V CDR1 and CDR2: KGHDR, SFDVKD. CDR3 length: 13 residues. This CDR3 reads CATSDLGRGEQFF. As DNA, the CDR3 is TGTGCCACCAGTGATTTAGGGAGGGGTGAGCAGTTCTTC.

This clonotype turned up a few times. The gene calls are TRBV6-5 and TRBJ1-1, with D possibly being TRBD1 (5 bases). This CDR3 is 17 amino acids long. V gave up 0 bases and J gave up 0 bases, with 14 bases separating them. Germline V gives CDR1 MNHEY, CDR2 SVGAGI. In DNA, the CDR3 is TGTGCCAGCAGTTACTCGACAGACACCGATTTGAACACTGAAGCTTTCTTT. Translation: CASSYSTDTDLNTEAFF.

The CDR3 bases are TGTGCCAGCAGCCTCCGATGGACTGTAAGCTCCTACAATGAGCAGTTCTTC. It specifies CASSLRWTVSSYNEQFF. The gene calls are TRBV14 and TRBJ2-1; D might be TRBD2 (5 bases). With 4 bases removed from V and 0 bases from J, the gap between germline ends came to 16 bases. The CDR3 length is 17 residues. From germline, CDR1 is SGHDN and CDR2 FVKESK.